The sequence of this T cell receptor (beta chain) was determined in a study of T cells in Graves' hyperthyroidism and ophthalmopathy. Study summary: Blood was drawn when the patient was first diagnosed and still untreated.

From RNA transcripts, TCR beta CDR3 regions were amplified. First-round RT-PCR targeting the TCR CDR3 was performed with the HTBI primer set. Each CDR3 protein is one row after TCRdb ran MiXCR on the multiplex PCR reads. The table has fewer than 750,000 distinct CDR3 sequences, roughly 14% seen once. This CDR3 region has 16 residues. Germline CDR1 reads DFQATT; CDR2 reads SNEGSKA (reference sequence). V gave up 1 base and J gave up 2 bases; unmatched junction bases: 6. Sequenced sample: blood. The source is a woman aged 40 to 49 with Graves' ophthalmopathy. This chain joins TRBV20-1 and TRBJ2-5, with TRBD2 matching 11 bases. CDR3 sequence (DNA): TGCAGTGCTAGAGGCTTCGGGACTAGCGGTCAAGAGACCCAGTACTTC. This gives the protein CSARGFGTSGQETQYF.